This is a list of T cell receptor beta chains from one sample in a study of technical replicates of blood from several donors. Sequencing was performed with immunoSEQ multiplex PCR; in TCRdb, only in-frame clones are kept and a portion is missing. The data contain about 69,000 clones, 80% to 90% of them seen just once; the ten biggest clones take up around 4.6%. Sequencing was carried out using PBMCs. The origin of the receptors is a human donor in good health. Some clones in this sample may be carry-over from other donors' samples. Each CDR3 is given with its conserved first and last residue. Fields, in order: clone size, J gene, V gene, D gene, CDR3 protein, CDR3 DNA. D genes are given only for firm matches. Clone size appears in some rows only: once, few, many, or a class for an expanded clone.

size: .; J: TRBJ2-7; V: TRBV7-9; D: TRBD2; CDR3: CASSLGGRGSEQYF; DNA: TGTGCCAGCAGCTTAGGGGGGAGGGGTAGTGAGCAGTACTTC
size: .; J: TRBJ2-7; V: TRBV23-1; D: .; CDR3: CASSPRRAEGIEQYF; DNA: TGCGCCAGCAGTCCCCGGAGGGCAGAGGGTATCGAGCAGTACTTC
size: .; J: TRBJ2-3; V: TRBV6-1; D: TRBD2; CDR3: CASSALAGGTSTDTQYF; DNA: TGTGCCAGCAGTGCGCTAGCGGGAGGTACTAGCACAGATACGCAGTATTTT
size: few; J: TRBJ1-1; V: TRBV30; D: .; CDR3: CAWSVRRGAEAFF; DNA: TGTGCCTGGAGTGTACGAAGGGGTGCTGAAGCTTTCTTT
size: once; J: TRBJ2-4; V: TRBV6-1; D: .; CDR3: CASSEFRGPGGIQYF; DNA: TGTGCCAGCAGTGAATTTCGGGGGCCGGGGGGCATTCAGTACTTC
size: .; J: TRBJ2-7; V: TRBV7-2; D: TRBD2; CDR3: CASSFLSGRVYEQYF; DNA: TGTGCCAGCAGCTTTCTTAGCGGGAGAGTCTACGAGCAGTACTTC
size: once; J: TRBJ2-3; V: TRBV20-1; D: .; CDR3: CSASHTDTQYF; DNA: TGCAGTGCCAGTCACACAGATACGCAGTATTTT
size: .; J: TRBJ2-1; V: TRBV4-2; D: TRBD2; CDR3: CASSQEGVAGERVF; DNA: TGTGCCAGCAGCCAAGAAGGAGTAGCGGGGGAGCGCGTCTTC
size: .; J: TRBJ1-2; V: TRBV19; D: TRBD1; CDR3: CATRTGGNYGYTF; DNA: TGTGCCACCCGGACAGGGGGGAACTATGGCTACACCTTC
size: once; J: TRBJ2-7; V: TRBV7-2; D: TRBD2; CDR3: CASSLVPSGGAREQYF; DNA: TGTGCCAGCAGCTTAGTTCCTAGCGGGGGGGCACGGGAGCAGTACTTC
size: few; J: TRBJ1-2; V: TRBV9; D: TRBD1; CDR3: CASSAIHSTGTGGDGYTF; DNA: TGTGCCAGCAGCGCCATCCACTCGACCGGGACAGGGGGCGACGGCTACACCTTC
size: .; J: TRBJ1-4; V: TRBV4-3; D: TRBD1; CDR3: CASSQLYRQGIWEKLFF; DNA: TGCGCCAGCAGCCAACTATATCGACAGGGAATTTGGGAAAAACTGTTTTTT
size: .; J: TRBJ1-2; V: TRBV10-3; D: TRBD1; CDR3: CAISEQGGGDGYTF; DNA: TGTGCCATCAGTGAGCAGGGGGGCGGGGATGGCTACACCTTC
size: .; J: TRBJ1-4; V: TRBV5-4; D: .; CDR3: CASSPRAGADEKLFF; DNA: TGTGCCAGCAGCCCCCGGGCAGGGGCGGATGAAAAACTGTTTTTT